This T cell receptor (beta chain) stems from a study of T cell responses to AZD1222 COVID-19 vaccine. Study details: Pooling was applied to second doses at about 4 or about 12 weeks.

From germline, CDR1 is MNHEY and CDR2 SVGEGT. CDR3 size: 17 residues. The V and J ends lost 1 base and 3 bases respectively, with 19 bases between them. Notes on the study in general: The reported proportion of spike-specific TCRs targeting unmutated variant regions was nearly half. Across spike, vaccine-associated CD4 TCRs were found, dominant at 160-218 and 743-854. Females outnumbered males among donors, who were mostly white British; clonal diversity was possibly underestimated.

The method was immunoSEQ multiplex PCR; TCRdb's version includes in-frame clones alone and lacks a portion of them. The table has 95,000 to 150,000 clones, approximately 90% seen once. A single count supports this clone. Its matching antigen is unknown. The clonotype originates from an adult in good health. The material was peripheral blood, obtained on day 0 of AZD1222 vaccination. This chain links TRBV6-2 or TRBV6-3 with TRBJ2-7; D perhaps matches TRBD2 (6 bases). CDR3 in amino acids: CASSYLWNPGTVYEQYF. The CDR3 nucleotides are TGTGCCAGCAGTTACTTGTGGAACCCGGGGACTGTCTACGAGCAGTACTTC.